This T cell receptor beta chain derives from a study of blood T cell repertoires in COVID-19. Study information: Sites across the United States, Italy and Spain contributed samples from acute and convalescent COVID-19. Sample material is recorded as cDNA or gDNA derived from T cells, B-cell-depleted T cells, or PBMCs.

V trimming: 4 bases; J trimming: 8 bases; junction bases outside the gene matches: 9. The CDR3 is made up of 16 amino acids. Germline values: CDR1 SNHLY, CDR2 FYNNEI. Per the original data handling: Reference gene primer amplification gave estimated nucleated cell counts. Produced via immunoSEQ multiplex PCR; TCRdb's table is partial and in-frame only. From that table come the V and J calls and clone size; the DNA was used to work out D and trimming. The sample has approximately 460,000 clones; roughly nine tenths are singletons. It was during active infection that Seattle patients were enrolled and then longitudinally followed.

The chain has TRBV2 and TRBJ2-1, with 12 bases matching TRBD2. The sequenced sample consisted of peripheral blood. This TCR derives from a man aged 18 to 29 with COVID-19, enrolled during active disease. The CDR3 DNA reads TGTGCCAGCAGTGGAGCGCGACTAGCGGGGGCTCATGAGCAGTTCTTC. Its translation is CASSGARLAGAHEQFF.